The sequence of this T cell receptor beta chain was determined in a study of cytomegalovirus exposure and HLA in healthy donors. Points from the study as a whole: Presence/absence analyses rested on an assumption that sequencing depth was roughly uniform across donors. A cluster of highly shared sequence variants was likely a sequencing artifact.

In the PCR, 60 Vbeta and 13 Jbeta primers were used. The table came from immunoSEQ multiplex PCR; TCRdb's copy has only in-frame clones and leaves some out. Here the sample spans 160,000 or so clones, 80% being singletons. Concerning this clone: Its matching antigen is unknown.

This CDR3 comprises 17 residues. The germline V gene has CDR1 MDHEN and CDR2 SYDVKM. V shed 5 bases, J shed 2 bases, and the junction held 9 bases outside the gene matches. The sample consisted of PBMCs. The sequence was collected from a man aged 18 to 29 in good health and CMV-seropositive. The rearrangement links TRBV28 to TRBJ2-2, with 9 bases that match TRBD1. As DNA, the CDR3 is TGTGCCAGCAGTCCCTCCGCGGGACAGGGTAACACCGGGGAGCTGTTTTTT. Translated: CASSPSAGQGNTGELFF.